The clone carrying this T cell receptor (beta chain) was seen many times. TCRdb reprocessed the reads with MiXCR, giving one entry per CDR3 protein. The sample yields fewer than 250,000 distinct CDR3 sequences, 29% seen once. The sample is drawn from a study of kidney transplant recipient with SARS-CoV-2 infection. The ends were cut back, 5 bases at V and 4 bases at J, with 23 bases in the middle. The CDR3 runs 17 residues. Germline V gene lookup returns CDR1 LGHDT and CDR2 YNNKEL (reference sequence). The chain is built from TRBV3-1 and TRBJ1-1; D unresolved. This TCR was recovered from a male patient in his 30s who had COVID-19 and was a kidney transplant recipient. Some of the T cells may derive from the graft donor. The specimen comprised a blood sample, sampled at baseline and around day 110 from a kidney transplant recipient. The CDR3 nucleotides are TGTGCCAGCAGCGCGCAGGCTCCCATTTCAATTCGCACTGAAGCTTTCTTT. As protein: CASSAQAPISIRTEAFF.